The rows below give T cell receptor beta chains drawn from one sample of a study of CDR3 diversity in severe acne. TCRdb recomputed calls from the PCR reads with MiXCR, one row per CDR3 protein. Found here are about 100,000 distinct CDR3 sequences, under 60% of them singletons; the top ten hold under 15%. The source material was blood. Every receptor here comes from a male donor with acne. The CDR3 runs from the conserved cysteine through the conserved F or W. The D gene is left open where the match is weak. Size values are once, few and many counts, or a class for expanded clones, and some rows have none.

CDR3nt: TGCGCCAGCAGCCAAGAAGGGACAGGGCACCACAATGAGCAGTTCTTC
CDR3aa: CASSQEGTGHHNEQFF
v_gene: TRBV4-1
d_gene: TRBD1
abundance: many
j_gene: TRBJ2-1

CDR3nt: TGTGCCATCAGTGACCACCGGGGGAGCTCCTACAATGAGCAGTTCTTC
CDR3aa: CAISDHRGSSYNEQFF
v_gene: TRBV10-3
d_gene: -
abundance: -
j_gene: TRBJ2-1

CDR3nt: TGTGCCAGCAGTAAGACAGGTTACTTGGGGACCTACGAGCAGTACTTC
CDR3aa: CASSKTGYLGTYEQYF
v_gene: TRBV6-5
d_gene: -
abundance: once
j_gene: TRBJ2-7

CDR3nt: TGTGCCAGCAGCTTAGGACAGGGGGCGTGGAACACTGAAGCTTTCTTT
CDR3aa: CASSLGQGAWNTEAFF
v_gene: TRBV13
d_gene: TRBD1
abundance: many
j_gene: TRBJ1-1

CDR3nt: TGTGCCAGCAGCAGGCTAGCGGGACCCTACAATGAGCAGTTCTTC
CDR3aa: CASSRLAGPYNEQFF
v_gene: TRBV5-8
d_gene: TRBD2
abundance: many
j_gene: TRBJ2-1

CDR3nt: TGCAGTGGGGCTAGCGGGAGGGGCGTATACGAGCAGTACTTC
CDR3aa: CSGASGRGVYEQYF
v_gene: TRBV20-1
d_gene: TRBD2
abundance: -
j_gene: TRBJ2-7

CDR3nt: TGTGCCAGCAGCGTAGAAGGAGGGAGGCAGTACTTC
CDR3aa: CASSVEGGRQYF
v_gene: TRBV9
d_gene: -
abundance: -
j_gene: TRBJ2-7

CDR3nt: TGTGCCAGCAGCTTAGTCGTGGGGGACAGGGCATTACAAGAGACCCAGTACTTC
CDR3aa: CASSLVVGDRALQETQYF
v_gene: TRBV11-2
d_gene: TRBD1
abundance: -
j_gene: TRBJ2-5

CDR3nt: TGCAGTGCTAGAATCCGAAGGGGGAGCTCCTACGAGCAGTACTTC
CDR3aa: CSARIRRGSSYEQYF
v_gene: TRBV20-1
d_gene: -
abundance: many
j_gene: TRBJ2-7

CDR3nt: TGCAGTGCTAGATCCGTCAGGGGTTATAGCAATCAGCCCCAGCATTTT
CDR3aa: CSARSVRGYSNQPQHF
v_gene: TRBV20-1
d_gene: -
abundance: many
j_gene: TRBJ1-5

CDR3nt: TGTGCCAGCAGGAATCCCGGGACGAACTATGGCTACACCTTC
CDR3aa: CASRNPGTNYGYTF
v_gene: TRBV28
d_gene: -
abundance: few
j_gene: TRBJ1-2

CDR3nt: TGCGCCAGCAGTGTCGGGCGCACCGGGGAGCTGTTTTTT
CDR3aa: CASSVGRTGELFF
v_gene: TRBV5-1
d_gene: -
abundance: -
j_gene: TRBJ2-2

CDR3nt: TGTGCCAGCGCACGGGCGGGGAAAAGCTCCTACAATGAGCAGTTCTTC
CDR3aa: CASARAGKSSYNEQFF
v_gene: TRBV27
d_gene: -
abundance: many
j_gene: TRBJ2-1

CDR3nt: TGTGCCAGCAGCGTAGGGCTGGGAGCCGGGGAGCTGTTTTTT
CDR3aa: CASSVGLGAGELFF
v_gene: TRBV9
d_gene: -
abundance: -
j_gene: TRBJ2-2

CDR3nt: TGTGCCAGCAGTGAAGGACTAGCGGGGGGGAATGAGCAGTTCTTC
CDR3aa: CASSEGLAGGNEQFF
v_gene: TRBV6-4
d_gene: TRBD2
abundance: many
j_gene: TRBJ2-1

CDR3nt: TGTGCCAGCAGCTTGGGAGGGGCTAACACTGAAGCTTTCTTT
CDR3aa: CASSLGGANTEAFF
v_gene: TRBV7-9
d_gene: -
abundance: few
j_gene: TRBJ1-1

CDR3nt: TGTGCCAGCAGACCTCGCGCTAGCGGGACCCTGGGGAGCTCTGGGGCCAACGTCCTGACTTTC
CDR3aa: CASRPRASGTLGSSGANVLTF
v_gene: TRBV9
d_gene: TRBD2
abundance: -
j_gene: TRBJ2-6

CDR3nt: TGTGCCATCGAGGAGTTTTACGAGCAGTACTTC
CDR3aa: CAIEEFYEQYF
v_gene: TRBV10-3
d_gene: -
abundance: -
j_gene: TRBJ2-7

CDR3nt: TGTGCCAGCAGTTACTCCCCCTACGAGCAGTACTTC
CDR3aa: CASSYSPYEQYF
v_gene: TRBV6-2/TRBV6-3
d_gene: -
abundance: many
j_gene: TRBJ2-7

CDR3nt: TGTGCCTCAAGCTCGAGCGCAAACATTCAGTACTTC
CDR3aa: CASSSSANIQYF
v_gene: TRBV10-3
d_gene: -
abundance: -
j_gene: TRBJ2-4

CDR3nt: TGTGCCACCACCAGGACTAGCGGGAGTCTATGGGAGACCCAGTACTTC
CDR3aa: CATTRTSGSLWETQYF
v_gene: TRBV15
d_gene: TRBD2
abundance: -
j_gene: TRBJ2-5

CDR3nt: TGTGCCAGCAGTTTGTTCACAGGGTCCTTATTAAATTCACCCCTCCACTTT
CDR3aa: CASSLFTGSLLNSPLHF
v_gene: TRBV28
d_gene: -
abundance: many
j_gene: TRBJ1-6

CDR3nt: TGCAGTGCCCGCCCATGGGGAAACACCATATATTTT
CDR3aa: CSARPWGNTIYF
v_gene: TRBV20-1
d_gene: -
abundance: -
j_gene: TRBJ1-3

CDR3nt: TGTGCCAGCAGTGACCGGTGGAACACTGAAGCTTTCTTT
CDR3aa: CASSDRWNTEAFF
v_gene: TRBV25-1
d_gene: -
abundance: few
j_gene: TRBJ1-1

CDR3nt: TGTGCCAGCAGCTTTCTCGACCCGGGAGTGGGCAATGAGCAGTTCTTC
CDR3aa: CASSFLDPGVGNEQFF
v_gene: TRBV11-2
d_gene: -
abundance: -
j_gene: TRBJ2-1

CDR3nt: TGTGCCAGCAGTTTACCAGGGCAGTTTACCTCCTACGAGCAGTACTTC
CDR3aa: CASSLPGQFTSYEQYF
v_gene: TRBV28
d_gene: -
abundance: few
j_gene: TRBJ2-7

CDR3nt: TGTGCCAGCAGTTTACTGTCACAGGGCTACGAGCAGTACTTC
CDR3aa: CASSLLSQGYEQYF
v_gene: TRBV10-3
d_gene: -
abundance: -
j_gene: TRBJ2-7

CDR3nt: TGTGCCAGCAGCTTGGAACATGGGCCGAGCTCCTACAATGAGCAGTTCTTC
CDR3aa: CASSLEHGPSSYNEQFF
v_gene: TRBV5-6
d_gene: -
abundance: -
j_gene: TRBJ2-1

CDR3nt: TGCGCCAGCAGTGAGGGACAGGGAGCCGTACAAGAGACCCAGTACTTC
CDR3aa: CASSEGQGAVQETQYF
v_gene: TRBV10-1
d_gene: TRBD1
abundance: many
j_gene: TRBJ2-5

CDR3nt: TGTGCCAGCAGTTACGGGATCGGTCCAGACACTGAAGCTTTCTTT
CDR3aa: CASSYGIGPDTEAFF
v_gene: TRBV12-3/TRBV12-4
d_gene: -
abundance: once
j_gene: TRBJ1-1

CDR3nt: TGTGCCAGCAGCCAAGACCTGGGGACCTACAATGAGCAGTTCTTC
CDR3aa: CASSQDLGTYNEQFF
v_gene: TRBV4-2
d_gene: -
abundance: many
j_gene: TRBJ2-1

CDR3nt: TGTGCCAGTAGTACAGCGGACAGGGCCAGCTACGAGCAGTACTTC
CDR3aa: CASSTADRASYEQYF
v_gene: TRBV19
d_gene: TRBD1
abundance: many
j_gene: TRBJ2-7

CDR3nt: TGTGCCAGCAGTTTCACAGGGACGGGGCAGCCCCAGCATTTT
CDR3aa: CASSFTGTGQPQHF
v_gene: TRBV27
d_gene: -
abundance: many
j_gene: TRBJ1-5

CDR3nt: TGTGCCAGCAGCCAAGATCATAGCCCCTACAATGAGCAGTTCTTC
CDR3aa: CASSQDHSPYNEQFF
v_gene: TRBV3-1
d_gene: -
abundance: -
j_gene: TRBJ2-1

CDR3nt: TGTGCCAGCAGAAATGGACAGGGGGACTTC
CDR3aa: CASRNGQGDF
v_gene: TRBV6-6
d_gene: TRBD1
abundance: few
j_gene: TRBJ2-7

CDR3nt: TGCAGTGCTAGAGTTCCCGCGGGGTCCTACGAGCAGTACTTC
CDR3aa: CSARVPAGSYEQYF
v_gene: TRBV20-1
d_gene: -
abundance: medium-sized
j_gene: TRBJ2-7

CDR3nt: TGTGCCAGCAGCCTTACAAATGAGCAGTTCTTC
CDR3aa: CASSLTNEQFF
v_gene: TRBV7-2
d_gene: -
abundance: -
j_gene: TRBJ2-1